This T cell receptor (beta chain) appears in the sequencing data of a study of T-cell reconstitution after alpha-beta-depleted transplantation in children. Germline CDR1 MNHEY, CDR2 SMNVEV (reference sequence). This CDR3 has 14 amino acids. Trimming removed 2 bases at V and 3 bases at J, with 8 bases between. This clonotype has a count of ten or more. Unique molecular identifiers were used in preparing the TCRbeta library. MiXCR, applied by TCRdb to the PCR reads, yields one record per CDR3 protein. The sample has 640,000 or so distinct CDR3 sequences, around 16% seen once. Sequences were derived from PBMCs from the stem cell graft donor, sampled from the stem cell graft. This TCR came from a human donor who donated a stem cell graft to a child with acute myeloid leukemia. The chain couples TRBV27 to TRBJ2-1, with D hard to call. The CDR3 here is CASSLGGFYNEQFF. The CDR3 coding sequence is TGTGCCAGCAGTTTAGGCGGATTCTACAATGAGCAGTTCTTC.